These 30 T cell receptor beta chains were all obtained from the same sample, sequenced in a study of cytomegalovirus exposure and HLA in healthy donors. The PCR made use of 60 Vbeta and 13 Jbeta primers. Produced via immunoSEQ multiplex PCR; TCRdb's table is partial and in-frame only. The table has 150,000 to 200,000 clones, 75% to 85% seen once; the top ten hold roughly 1.6%. Specimen: PBMCs. These receptors came from a woman in her 50s in good health and CMV-seronegative.

The chain combines TRBV18 with TRBJ2-7; TRBD1 might be the D (5 bases). V was cut by 6 bases and J by 5 bases, with 14 bases left in between. The germline CDR1 and CDR2 sequences are KGHSH and LQKENI. The CDR3 sequence is 13 residues long. The CDR3 sequence is CASSPQGLDEQYF. The CDR3 bases are TGTGCCAGCTCCCCCCAGGGTCTCGACGAGCAGTACTTC.

The chain combines TRBV6-6 with TRBJ2-3, with D unresolved. V was cut by 7 bases and J by 2 bases, with 4 bases left in between. Per the germline V gene, CDR1 is MNHNY and CDR2 is SVGAGI (reference sequence). The CDR3 sequence is 11 residues long. Here the CDR3 reads CASTFTDTQYF. The CDR3 nucleotides are TGTGCCAGCACCTTCACAGATACGCAGTATTTT.

V usage is TRBV7-9 and J usage is TRBJ1-4; D may be TRBD1 (6 bases). V lost 4 bases, J lost 3 bases, and 9 bases lay in between. This CDR3 region has 14 residues. The V gene's germline CDR1 is SEHNR and CDR2 FQNEAQ (reference sequence). CDR3 DNA sequence: TGTGCCAGCAGCTCGACAGGAGCTAATGAAAAACTGTTTTTT. This gives the protein CASSSTGANEKLFF.

This chain connects TRBV10-3 to TRBJ1-1; weak D call: TRBD1 (6 bases). Germline V gene data show CDR1 as ENHRY and CDR2 as SYGVKD. The CDR3 covers 13 residues. V was pared by 7 bases and J by 4 bases, with 13 bases between. CDR3 in amino acids: CAIMLKGGTEAFF. The DNA for the CDR3 is TGTGCCATCATGCTTAAAGGGGGCACTGAAGCTTTCTTT.

This clone has more than one count but fewer than ten. V gene TRBV5-6 combines with J gene TRBJ1-3; 9 nucleotides align to TRBD1. The length of the CDR3 is 16 residues. After removal of 3 bases from V and 4 bases from J, the junction contained 8 bases not matched to a gene. CDR1 SGHDT and CDR2 YYEEEE come from the germline V gene. In nucleotides, the CDR3 is TGTGCCAGCAGCTCCGGACAGGGGAGGATGGGAAACACCATATATTTT. This encodes CASSSGQGRMGNTIYF.

This clone was counted once. The genes are TRBV7-2 and TRBJ1-2; no firm D call. CDR1 is SGHTA and CDR2 is FQGNSA in the germline V gene. Trimming shortened V by 1 base and J by 6 bases, and 15 bases separated the two germline ends. The CDR3 has 15 amino acids. Here the CDR3 DNA reads TGTGCCAGCAGCTTAGTCCGGAGAGCGGTGGATGGCTACACCTTC. Its protein is CASSLVRRAVDGYTF. Complete variable domain (other parts from reference TRBV7-2 and TRBJ1-2): GAGVSQSPSNKVTEKGKDVELRCDPISGHTALYWYRQSLGQGLEFLIYFQGNSAPDKSGLPSDRFSAERTGGSVSTLTIQRTQQEDSAVYLCASSLVRRAVDGYTFGSGTRLTVV.

The chain has TRBV6-1 and TRBJ2-7; maybe TRBD2 (5 bases). Trimming removed 8 bases from V and 3 bases from J, with 5 bases in between. This CDR3 has 10 residues. Germline CDR1 MNHNS, CDR2 SASEGT. In DNA, the CDR3 is TGTGCCAGCCGGGGCTACGAGCAGTACTTC. This sequence encodes CASRGYEQYF.

This clone has a single count. The chain uses TRBV7-2 and TRBJ1-2; 9 nucleotides agree with TRBD1. This CDR3 has 15 amino acids. J gave up 5 bases and V 1 base, and 5 bases lay outside the gene matches. Germline assignment: CDR1 SGHTA and CDR2 FQGNSA. CDR3 residues: CASSLGVGTGYGYTF. Here the CDR3 DNA reads TGTGCCAGCAGCTTAGGGGTCGGGACAGGGTATGGCTACACCTTC.

V and J are TRBV28 and TRBJ1-1; a possible D gene is TRBD1 (5 bases). Germline CDR1 reads MDHEN; CDR2 reads SYDVKM. With 7 bases removed from V and 1 base from J, the gap between germline ends came to 10 bases. The CDR3 is made up of 13 amino acids. CDR3 nucleotides: TGTGCCAGCATGCCGGGGGGGAACACTGAAGCTTTCTTT. It encodes CASMPGGNTEAFF.

V and J are TRBV11-2 and TRBJ2-7; no firm D call. CDR3 length equals 12 residues. Germline V gives CDR1 SGHAT, CDR2 FQNNGV. Trimming shortened V by 3 bases and J by 3 bases, and 6 bases separated the two germline ends. In DNA form, the CDR3 reads TGTGCCAGCAGCTTGATAGACTACGAGCAGTACTTC. This translates into CASSLIDYEQYF.

This clone was seen more than once but under ten times. The chain carries TRBV15 and TRBJ1-5; D not certain. The CDR3 contains 18 residues. V was cut by 0 bases and J by 2 bases, with 17 bases left in between. Looked up from germline, CDR1 is LNHNV and CDR2 is YYDKDF (reference sequence). CDR3: CATSRDSNTGEGNQPQHF. The CDR3 coding sequence is TGTGCCACCAGCAGAGATTCGAACACCGGAGAGGGCAATCAGCCCCAGCATTTT.

A few counts support this clone. The rearrangement links TRBV10-3 to TRBJ2-3; TRBD1 is a possible D gene (6 bases). This CDR3 contains 18 residues. Germline V gene data show CDR1 as ENHRY and CDR2 as SYGVKD. V was cut by 4 bases and J by 0 bases, with 20 bases left in between. CDR3 nucleotides: TGTGCCATCAGTGTTCGGATAGGGGACAACGCAAGCACAGATACGCAGTATTTT. Amino acids: CAISVRIGDNASTDTQYF.

The V call is TRBV29-1, the J call TRBJ1-1; maybe TRBD1 (5 bases). CDR3 length: 12 residues. V was pared by 5 bases and J by 5 bases, with 12 bases between. Germline loops: CDR1 SQVTM, CDR2 ANQGSEA. CDR3 region: CSVQRGVTEAFF. The CDR3 DNA follows: TGCAGCGTTCAACGGGGGGTTACTGAAGCTTTCTTT. The whole variable domain, remainder taken from reference TRBV29-1 and TRBJ1-1, is SAVISQKPSRDICQRGTSLTIQCQVDSQVTMMFWYRQQPGQSLTLIATANQGSEATYESGFVIDKFPISRPNLTFSTLTVSNMSPEDSSIYLCSVQRGVTEAFFGQGTRLTVV.

This clone was picked up a small number of times. CDR3 protein: CASSLFQGPGQPQHF. Here the CDR3 DNA reads TGCGCCAGCAGCTTGTTCCAGGGGCCGGGTCAGCCCCAGCATTTT. The chain employs TRBV5-1 and TRBJ1-5; D perhaps matches TRBD1 (6 bases). Trimming stripped 1 base from V and 6 bases from J, with 14 bases between. Germline CDR1 reads SGHRS; CDR2 reads YFSETQ. The CDR3 contains 15 residues.

The genes are TRBV7-8 and TRBJ2-5, with D unclear. In germline, CDR1 is SGHVS, CDR2 FQNEAQ. Deletions cut 3 bases from V and 4 bases from J, with 6 bases between. This CDR3 comprises 12 residues. CDR3 amino acids: CASSFLRETQYF. In DNA form, the CDR3 reads TGTGCCAGCAGCTTTCTCCGAGAGACCCAGTACTTC.

This rearrangement joins TRBV4-3 to TRBJ1-2; the match to TRBD1 covers 11 bases. CDR3 length equals 16 residues. CDR1 is LGHNA, CDR2 YSLEER, per germline. Trimming at V came to 1 base and at J to 1 base, leaving 2 bases not matched to a gene. CDR3 loop: CASSQGGTGGNYGYTF. DNA of the CDR3: TGCGCCAGCAGCCAAGGCGGGACAGGGGGTAACTATGGCTACACCTTC.

The V and J genes are TRBV6-1 and TRBJ2-2; 7 bases are shared with TRBD2. The CDR3 runs 15 residues. The V and J ends lost 10 bases and 2 bases, in that order; junction bases with no gene match: 10. Germline V gene data show CDR1 as MNHNS and CDR2 as SASEGT. CDR3 residues: CATPTGGINTGELFF. CDR3 nucleotide sequence: TGTGCCACCCCAACCGGGGGGATAAACACCGGGGAGCTGTTTTTT.

The chain employs TRBV28 and TRBJ2-7, with 7 positions matching TRBD2. This CDR3 region has 14 residues. The germline V gene encodes CDR1 MDHEN and CDR2 SYDVKM. V lost 2 bases to trimming and J lost 2 bases; unmatched junction nucleotides: 3. CDR3 residues: CASSLLAVTYEQYF. The CDR3 nucleotides read TGTGCCAGCAGTTTACTAGCGGTAACCTACGAGCAGTACTTC.

This chain connects TRBV10-1 to TRBJ1-1; TRBD1 might be the D (6 bases). Between the trimmed V and J ends, which lost 2 bases and 2 bases, there was a span of 21 bases. There are 18 residues in the CDR3. Germline CDR1 is WNHNN and CDR2 is SYGVQD (reference sequence). The CDR3 DNA is TGCGCCAGCAGTGAGGGTGGGAGGGGGTGGGGGAGAAACACTGAAGCTTTCTTT. This sequence encodes CASSEGGRGWGRNTEAFF.

The J gene is TRBJ2-5, the V gene TRBV19; TRBD2 matches at 9 bases. Germline CDR1 and CDR2: LNHDA and SQIVND (reference sequence). Trimming at V came to 6 bases and at J to 5 bases, leaving 10 bases not matched to a gene. The CDR3 has 15 amino acids. This chain's CDR3 is CASRPLAGGRETQYF. The CDR3 DNA is TGTGCCAGTAGGCCCTTGGCGGGGGGGCGGGAGACCCAGTACTTC.

This clone was detected only once. V usage is TRBV6-4 and J usage is TRBJ2-5; D might be TRBD1 (5 bases). Deletions cut 2 bases from V and 3 bases from J, with 16 bases between. The CDR3 consists of 16 residues. The germline gives CDR1 MRHNA, CDR2 SNTAGT. CDR3 nucleotides: TGTGCCAGCAGTGACGGGGCCATCAGCCAGGAAGAGACCCAGTACTTC. It translates to CASSDGAISQEETQYF.

The chain combines TRBV6-5 with TRBJ2-3, with TRBD1 matching 8 bases. CDR3 size: 16 residues. Germline V lookup: CDR1 MNHEY, CDR2 SVGAGI. V shed 2 bases, J shed 3 bases, and the junction held 7 bases outside the gene matches. The CDR3 sequence is CASSYEGQVGTDTQYF. CDR3 bases: TGTGCCAGCAGTTACGAGGGACAGGTGGGGACAGATACGCAGTATTTT.

This clone was observed a handful of times. V and J are TRBV9 and TRBJ1-2, with D uncertain. Trimming removed 4 bases from V and 5 bases from J, with 12 bases in between. Looked up from germline, CDR1 is SGDLS and CDR2 is YYNGEE. The CDR3 runs to 13 residues. In nucleotides, the CDR3 is TGTGCCAGCAGCACAGACGGGAAATATGGCTACACCTTC. Translation gives CASSTDGKYGYTF.

V gene TRBV15 combines with J gene TRBJ2-7; 9 bases align to TRBD2. CDR3 length: 15 residues. Per germline, CDR1 LNHNV and CDR2 YYDKDF (reference sequence). Trimming removed 4 bases from V and 5 bases from J; junction bases left unmatched: 9. This chain's CDR3 is CATSKVLAGSDEQYF. The DNA of the CDR3 is TGTGCCACCAGCAAGGTGCTAGCGGGATCCGACGAGCAGTACTTC.

The J gene is TRBJ2-7, the V gene TRBV9, with 7 nucleotides matching TRBD1. Germline CDR1 is SGDLS and CDR2 is YYNGEE. The CDR3 sequence is 15 residues long. After removal of 4 bases from V and 2 bases from J, the junction contained 9 bases not matched to a gene. The CDR3 reads CASSLSTGIAYEQYF. The DNA for the CDR3 is TGTGCCAGCAGCCTCTCGACAGGGATCGCCTACGAGCAGTACTTC.

The gene calls are TRBV7-9 and TRBJ1-3; TRBD1 matches 8 bases. Trimming cost V 2 bases and J 2 bases; bases outside gene matches: 5. The CDR3 contains 16 residues. Looked up from germline, CDR1 is SEHNR and CDR2 is FQNEAQ (reference sequence). In DNA, the CDR3 is TGTGCCAGCAGCTTACACGGACAGGGAACTGGAAACACCATATATTTT. Translation gives CASSLHGQGTGNTIYF. The variable domain in full, with the rest retrieved from reference TRBV7-9 and TRBJ1-3, is DTGVSQNPRHKITKRGQNVTFRCDPISEHNRLYWYRQTLGQGPEFLTYFQNEAQLEKSRLLSDRFSAERPKGSFSTLEIQRTEQGDSAMYLCASSLHGQGTGNTIYFGEGSWLTVV.

A single count supports this clone. CDR3 sequence reads: CASSLGDRGWNSNQPQHF. For the CDR3, the DNA is TGCGCCAGCAGCTTGGGAGACAGGGGATGGAATAGCAATCAGCCCCAGCATTTT. The genes are TRBV5-1 and TRBJ1-5, with 8 bases identical to TRBD1. The junction had 8 bases not matched to a gene; V was cut back by 0 bases and J by 0 bases. The CDR3 covers 18 residues. Germline loops: CDR1 SGHRS, CDR2 YFSETQ.

The genes are TRBV11-2 and TRBJ2-7; D is unresolved. The CDR3 is 15 amino acids. Trimming removed 2 bases from V and 2 bases from J, with 13 bases in between. CDR1 SGHAT and CDR2 FQNNGV come from the germline V gene. CDR3 sequence (DNA): TGTGCCAGCAGCTTATCACAGATTCTTACCTACGAGCAGTACTTC. This encodes CASSLSQILTYEQYF. Drawing the rest from reference TRBV11-2 and TRBJ2-7, the complete variable domain is EAGVAQSPRYKIIEKRQSVAFWCNPISGHATLYWYQQILGQGPKLLIQFQNNGVVDDSQLPKDRFSAERLKGVDSTLKIQPAKLEDSAVYLCASSLSQILTYEQYFGPGTRLTVT.

The rearrangement links TRBV2 to TRBJ2-5, with 11 bases fitting TRBD1. With the DNA end fitting TRBJ2-7 better, the J assignment may be wrong. Germline CDR1 SNHLY, CDR2 FYNNEI. CDR3 length equals 19 residues. In nucleotides, the CDR3 is TGTGCCAGCAGGTCCTCCCCCGGGACAGGGGGACGAGGGATCGACGAGCAGTACTTC. Amino acids: CASRSSPGTGGRGIDEQYF.

V gene TRBV14 combines with J gene TRBJ2-5; tentatively, D is TRBD2 (5 bases). The CDR3 is 13 residues long. CDR1 and CDR2 from the germline V gene are SGHDN and FVKESK. Trimming took 5 bases from V and 5 from J, leaving 12 bases between them. CDR3 DNA sequence: TGTGCCAGCAGCAGACGGGGTACGGAGACCCAGTACTTC. It encodes CASSRRGTETQYF.